A single sample is the source of the 4 T cell receptor beta chains below, sequenced in a study of cytomegalovirus exposure and HLA in healthy donors (dated by TCRdb to 2016 to 2017). Library preparation employed the immunoSEQ multiplex PCR assay. The table comes from immuneACCESS by way of TCRdb, which keeps in-frame sequences with V and J called. Part of the clones is missing from these tables; in studies checked, under half for an unresolved V gene and the rest for unknown reasons. The table for this sample lists 250,000 to 350,000 clones; roughly 87% of them were counted only once. Approximately 1% of the sample is held by the ten biggest clonotypes. Sequenced: PBMCs. The receptor source for this set is a woman between 25 and 40 years old in good health and CMV-seropositive.

This clone was counted between two and nine times. The rearrangement uses TRBV9 and TRBJ2-2; 8 nucleotides match TRBD1. The trim removed 3 bases at V and 6 bases at J, leaving 1 base unmatched. Germline V gene data show CDR1 as SGDLS and CDR2 as YYNGEE. This CDR3 region has 13 residues. CDR3 DNA: TGTGCCAGCAGCGGGACAGGGCCCGGGGAGCTGTTTTTT. This encodes CASSGTGPGELFF.

DNA for the CDR3: TGTGCCAGGGGACAGGGGGCGAGTAACTATGGCTACACCTTC. Translating gives CARGQGASNYGYTF. The V gene is TRBV2, the J gene TRBJ1-2, with 12 nucleotides matching TRBD1. The CDR3 has 14 amino acids. Germline CDR1 reads SNHLY; CDR2 reads FYNNEI. V gave up 9 bases and J gave up 1 base; unmatched junction bases: 3.

J is TRBJ2-1 and V is TRBV27; D remains unclear. V was trimmed by 4 bases and J by 2 bases, leaving 9 bases between them. The CDR3 is 14 residues long. Germline CDR1 is MNHEY and CDR2 is SMNVEV (reference sequence). The CDR3 here is CASSSASPYNEQFF. The CDR3 DNA follows: TGTGCCAGCAGTTCGGCCAGCCCCTACAATGAGCAGTTCTTC.

The CDR3, as DNA: TGTGCCAGCAGTTCTCCTAGCGGGTGGGCCCACTACGAGCAGTACTTC. This gives the protein CASSSPSGWAHYEQYF. This chain uses TRBV27 with TRBJ2-7, with TRBD2 matching over 8 bases. The CDR3 length is 16 residues. V shed 4 bases and J 3 bases; nucleotides not matched to a gene: 11. Per germline, CDR1 MNHEY and CDR2 SMNVEV (reference sequence).